This entry lists 16 T cell receptor beta chains sequenced from one sample in a study of regulatory T cells in long-lasting Graves disease. Both iRepertoire HTBI primers and Arm-PCR of CDR3 regions were used to build the TCR beta libraries. MiXCR, run by TCRdb on the multiplex PCR reads, gives a single entry per CDR3 protein. The data show some 560,000 distinct CDR3 sequences, 15% to 20% seen once. Time point denoted: newly diagnosed GD, antithyroid drugs for less than 3 months. RNA extracted from PBMCs served as the sequencing template. These same records also appear under a second study, on T cells in Graves' hyperthyroidism and ophthalmopathy.

The sample consisted of peripheral blood mononuclear cells (PBMCs), taken at new diagnosis, from a patient treated with antithyroid drugs. These receptors originate from a woman aged 40 to 65 with Graves disease.

The chain joins TRBV7-9 to TRBJ1-5, with D hard to call. Germline CDR1 reads SEHNR; CDR2 reads FQNEAQ (reference sequence). With 5 bases removed from V and 1 base from J, the gap between germline ends came to 9 bases. The length of the CDR3 is 14 residues. CDR3 residues: CASSPSISNQPQHF. The CDR3 DNA reads as TGTGCCAGCAGCCCTTCTATCAGCAATCAGCCCCAGCATTTT.

J is TRBJ1-2 and V is TRBV5-1; D is undetermined. The CDR3 length is 14 residues. V lost 2 bases, J lost 6 bases, and 14 bases lay in between. CDR1 is SGHRS and CDR2 is YFSETQ in the germline V gene. CDR3 protein: CASSLSGRSDGYTF. The CDR3 nucleotides are TGCGCCAGCAGCTTAAGCGGTCGCAGCGATGGCTACACCTTC.

In this sample, this clonotype turned up many times. This chain uses TRBV2 with TRBJ1-1; tentative D call: TRBD1 (5 bases). Per germline, CDR1 SNHLY and CDR2 FYNNEI. V was clipped by 8 bases and J by 2 bases, with 12 bases between them. The CDR3 loop spans 13 amino acids. CDR3: CASARQPNTEAFF. The CDR3 nucleotides read TGTGCCAGCGCCCGACAGCCCAACACTGAAGCTTTCTTT.

Ten or more counts support this clonotype. The V call is TRBV11-2, the J call TRBJ2-1; TRBD2 might be the D (5 bases). Germline CDR1 SGHAT, CDR2 FQNNGV. V shed 0 bases and J shed 9 bases, with 21 bases lying between them. The CDR3 sequence is 17 residues long. The DNA for the CDR3 is TGTGCCAGCAGCTTAGATCTTGGACGCGGGCGAATGGGTGAGCAGTTCTTC. It codes for CASSLDLGRGRMGEQFF. The whole variable domain, remainder taken from reference TRBV11-2 and TRBJ2-1, is EAGVAQSPRYKIIEKRQSVAFWCNPISGHATLYWYQQILGQGPKLLIQFQNNGVVDDSQLPKDRFSAERLKGVDSTLKIQPAKLEDSAVYLCASSLDLGRGRMGEQFFGPGTRLTVL.

V usage is TRBV7-9 and J usage is TRBJ1-3, with 9 bases fitting TRBD1. The CDR3 has 15 amino acids. The V gene end was trimmed by 4 bases and the J gene end by 4 bases; junction bases not matched to a gene: 5. Germline CDR1 is SEHNR and CDR2 is FQNEAQ (reference sequence). CDR3 DNA sequence: TGTGCCAGCAGCTCAGCCGGGACAGGGGGAAACACCATATATTTT. It is translated as CASSSAGTGGNTIYF.

This chain uses TRBV7-9 with TRBJ1-1; 7 bases map to TRBD1. The CDR3 spans 15 residues. The V gene end was trimmed by 4 bases and the J gene end by 3 bases; junction bases not matched to a gene: 8. Per germline, CDR1 SEHNR and CDR2 FQNEAQ (reference sequence). This chain's CDR3 is CASSSATGAYTEAFF. In DNA form, the CDR3 reads TGTGCCAGCAGCTCGGCCACAGGGGCCTACACTGAAGCTTTCTTT.

This clonotype was counted a few times. This clone may be a read error of a much larger clone one base away. J is TRBJ1-1 and V is TRBV10-3; 8 bases fit TRBD1. CDR3 length: 13 residues. V lost 8 bases to trimming and J lost 1 base; unmatched junction nucleotides: 3. Germline-derived CDR1 and CDR2 are ENHRY and SYGVKD. CDR3 amino acids: CAIGQGGNTEAFF. The DNA of the CDR3 is TGTGCCATCGGACAGGGCGGGAACACTGAAGCTTTCTTT.

The rearrangement uses TRBV2 and TRBJ2-5, with 7 nucleotides matching TRBD2. Germline V CDR1 and CDR2: SNHLY, FYNNEI. V shed 6 bases, J shed 5 bases, and the junction held 15 bases outside the gene matches. The CDR3 totals 16 residues. The CDR3, as DNA: TGTGCCAGCAGCGACCGGGGGGAGCGCCTATCTGAGACCCAGTACTTC. Amino acids: CASSDRGERLSETQYF. Drawing the rest from reference TRBV2 and TRBJ2-5, the complete variable domain is EPEVTQTPSHQVTQMGQEVILRCVPISNHLYFYWYRQILGQKVEFLVSFYNNEISEKSEIFDDQFSVERPDGSNFTLKIRSTKLEDSAMYFCASSDRGERLSETQYFGPGTRLLVL.

On this clonotype itself: The CDR3 ends on some other residue instead of the conserved phenylalanine or tryptophan, so this is likely a read error. The chain combines TRBV29-1 with TRBJ2-5, with D tentatively TRBD2 (5 bases). Germline assignment: CDR1 SQVTM and CDR2 ANQGSEA. V lost 2 bases to trimming and J lost 5 bases, with 18 bases between them. The CDR3 is 15 amino acids. CDR3 sequence: CSVERRASLGETQYL. The CDR3 DNA reads as TGCAGCGTTGAACGGCGGGCTAGTCTTGGGGAGACCCAGTACCTC.

Only a few counts were recorded for this clonotype. This CDR3 fails to terminate in the conserved phenylalanine or tryptophan, so it likely reflects a read error. The chain couples TRBV28 to TRBJ1-1, with D maybe TRBD1 (5 bases). Germline CDR1 reads MDHEN; CDR2 reads SYDVKM. The CDR3 extends over 13 amino acids. V gave up 2 bases and J gave up 2 bases, with 6 bases separating them. CDR3 in DNA: TGTGCCAGCAGTTTACAGGGAAACACTGAAGCTTTCTCT. The encoded protein is CASSLQGNTEAFS.

This clonotype came up many times. The chain joins TRBV20-1 to TRBJ1-1, with a possible D match to TRBD1 (6 bases). In germline, CDR1 is DFQATT, CDR2 SNEGSKA (reference sequence). The V and J ends lost 5 bases and 0 bases respectively, with 10 bases between them. The CDR3 sequence is 13 residues long. The CDR3 protein is CSAQGRMNTEAFF. CDR3 in DNA: TGCAGTGCTCAGGGGCGAATGAACACTGAAGCTTTCTTT.

V and J are TRBV4-1 and TRBJ2-3, with 8 bases that match TRBD2. Germline assignment: CDR1 MGHRA and CDR2 YSYEKL. Germline trimming cut 0 bases from V and 4 bases from J; bases unmatched to any gene: 3. CDR3 length: 15 amino acids. This chain's CDR3 is CASSQDTSGSDTQYF. In DNA, the CDR3 is TGCGCCAGCAGCCAAGACACTAGCGGATCAGATACGCAGTATTTT.

The chain combines TRBV28 with TRBJ1-2; weak D call: TRBD1 (5 bases). Germline assignment: CDR1 MDHEN and CDR2 SYDVKM. This CDR3 comprises 13 residues. V shed 3 bases and J shed 4 bases, with 9 bases lying between them. The CDR3 nucleotides are TGTGCCAGCAGTTTTACGCAGGGCTATGGCTACACCTTC. Protein product: CASSFTQGYGYTF.

This clonotype occurred many times. This rearrangement joins TRBV9 to TRBJ2-5; D unclear. CDR1 is SGDLS, CDR2 YYNGEE, per germline. V lost 4 bases and J lost 4, with 14 bases in between. This CDR3 contains 14 residues. CDR3 in DNA: TGTGCCAGCAGCCCACGGTGGCTAGGAGAGACCCAGTACTTC. Translation gives CASSPRWLGETQYF.

The table lists this clonotype with many counts. V and J are TRBV28 and TRBJ1-1; 8 positions match TRBD1. The CDR3 extends over 14 amino acids. Trimming at V came to 5 bases and at J to 6 bases, leaving 8 bases not matched to a gene. Germline V gene sequence: CDR1 MDHEN, CDR2 SYDVKM. CDR3 amino acids: CASSLTGGKAEAFF. The CDR3, as DNA: TGTGCCAGCAGTCTCACAGGGGGGAAGGCTGAAGCTTTCTTT.

This clonotype was picked up many times. The chain carries TRBV28 and TRBJ1-2, with TRBD1 identical over 7 bases. V lost 6 bases and J lost 5; bases outside the gene matches: 12. CDR3 length equals 15 residues. In germline, CDR1 is MDHEN, CDR2 SYDVKM. DNA of the CDR3: TGTGCCAGCAGACAAAGACCGGGACAGTCTTATGGCTACACCTTC. Amino acid sequence: CASRQRPGQSYGYTF.